One sample yielded the 28 T cell receptor beta chains listed below, sequenced in a study of cytomegalovirus exposure and HLA in healthy donors. The assay was immunoSEQ multiplex PCR, and TCRdb's table has in-frame clones only and misses some. This sample carries around 65,000 clones, 80% to 95% of them seen once, and the ten largest clones take 5.3%. The specimen was PBMCs. The receptors originated from a man between 18 and 35 years old in good health and CMV-seropositive.

V gene TRBV27 combines with J gene TRBJ2-3; a possible D gene is TRBD2 (5 bases). Germline V gives CDR1 MNHEY, CDR2 SMNVEV (reference sequence). The CDR3 spans 15 residues. Between the trimmed V and J ends, which lost 7 bases and 0 bases, there was a span of 14 bases. As DNA, the CDR3 is TGTGCCAGCACCCCTGGGAGTGCTAGCACAGATACGCAGTATTTT. It is translated as CASTPGSASTDTQYF.

This clone showed up just a few times. The J gene is TRBJ2-2, the V gene TRBV5-1; possible D gene TRBD2, 6 bases. Germline V gene data show CDR1 as SGHRS and CDR2 as YFSETQ. The CDR3 length is 20 residues. Trimming stripped 3 bases from V and 1 base from J, with 25 bases between. DNA of the CDR3: TGCGCCAGCAGCTCCAGGAGGGCTAGCGTTAGGTCCGTGAACACCGGGGAGCTGTTTTTT. The encoded protein is CASSSRRASVRSVNTGELFF.

CDR3 sequence: CASSFGQNGYF. In DNA, the CDR3 is TGTGCCAGCAGCTTCGGACAGAATGGATACTTC. The rearrangement joins TRBV5-8 to TRBJ2-7; perhaps TRBD1 as D (6 bases). The CDR3 sequence is 11 residues long. Between the trimmed V and J ends, which lost 2 bases and 13 bases, there was a span of 13 bases. In germline, CDR1 is SGHTS, CDR2 YDEGEE.

V is TRBV27 and J is TRBJ2-5, with a weak D call TRBD1 (5 bases). Deletions cut 6 bases from V and 5 bases from J, with 13 bases between. The CDR3 is made up of 13 amino acids. CDR1 and CDR2 (germline): MNHEY, SMNVEV (reference sequence). The DNA of the CDR3 is TGTGCCAGCAGACCCCAGGGCGGCGAGACCCAGTACTTC. Translating gives CASRPQGGETQYF.

The chain recombines TRBV28 with TRBJ2-5; D is possibly TRBD1 (6 bases). The CDR3 is 13 amino acids. The V gene's germline CDR1 is MDHEN and CDR2 SYDVKM. The V gene lost 6 bases and the J gene lost 3 bases, with 11 bases spanning the gap. CDR3 sequence reads: CASSRTDKETQYF. The CDR3 coding sequence is TGTGCCAGCAGCCGGACAGATAAAGAGACCCAGTACTTC.

J is TRBJ1-5 and V is TRBV6-6, with D perhaps TRBD1 (5 bases). The V gene lost 5 bases and the J gene lost 6 bases, with 14 bases spanning the gap. Germline V gene data show CDR1 as MNHNY and CDR2 as SVGAGI (reference sequence). CDR3 length equals 14 residues. This CDR3 is CASSKRGGGQPQHF. CDR3 in DNA: TGTGCCAGCAGTAAACGCGGGGGGGGTCAGCCCCAGCATTTT.

The CDR3 region is CASSPARGDTQYF. The DNA for the CDR3 is TGTGCCAGCAGCCCAGCCCGAGGAGATACGCAGTATTTT. The V call is TRBV7-8, the J call TRBJ2-3; D gene ambiguous. Per the germline V gene, CDR1 is SGHVS and CDR2 is FQNEAQ. The CDR3 is made up of 13 amino acids. The V and J ends lost 5 bases and 5 bases respectively, with 11 bases between them.

The chain has TRBV6-1 and TRBJ2-6, with D possibly TRBD2 on 5 matching bases. Trimming removed 3 bases at V and 1 base at J, with 10 bases between. Germline V gives CDR1 MNHNS, CDR2 SASEGT. This CDR3 spans 16 amino acids. The CDR3 sequence is CASSDNSGSGANVLTF. The CDR3 bases are TGTGCCAGCAGTGATAACAGCGGTTCTGGGGCCAACGTCCTGACTTTC.

This sequence joins TRBV4-1 and TRBJ1-1; 9 bases agree with TRBD1. With 5 bases clipped from V and 1 base from J, the junction kept 5 bases outside the gene matches. CDR3 length equals 15 residues. Germline assignment: CDR1 MGHRA and CDR2 YSYEKL. The CDR3 DNA reads as TGCGCCAGCAGCAAACTGACAGGGGGGAACACTGAAGCTTTCTTT. Its translation is CASSKLTGGNTEAFF.

The chain couples TRBV5-4 to TRBJ2-6, with a weak D call TRBD1 (6 bases). CDR3 size: 16 residues. Germline CDR1 and CDR2: SGHNT and YYREEE (reference sequence). Trimming took 2 bases from V and 3 from J, leaving 12 bases between them. The CDR3 DNA reads TGTGCCAGCAGCTTCCACAGGGTAGGTGGGGCCAACGTCCTGACTTTC. Its protein product is CASSFHRVGGANVLTF.

The chain employs TRBV27 and TRBJ1-2; D perhaps matches TRBD1 (6 bases). Germline V gene lookup returns CDR1 MNHEY and CDR2 SMNVEV (reference sequence). V was trimmed by 1 base and J by 1 base, leaving 10 bases between them. The CDR3 runs 15 residues. CDR3: CASSLFFRGNYGYTF. CDR3 nucleotide sequence: TGTGCCAGCAGTTTATTCTTCAGGGGTAACTATGGCTACACCTTC.

This chain connects TRBV6-5 to TRBJ1-3; D remains ambiguous. Germline values: CDR1 MNHEY, CDR2 SVGAGI. The CDR3 covers 15 residues. V lost 4 bases to trimming and J lost 0 bases, with 10 bases between them. This CDR3 is CASSLSGTSGNTIYF. The CDR3 DNA is TGTGCCAGCAGTTTGTCAGGAACCTCTGGAAACACCATATATTTT.

V usage is TRBV28 and J usage is TRBJ2-3; 7 bases line up with TRBD2. J gave up 2 bases and V 9 bases, and 11 bases lay outside the gene matches. CDR1 and CDR2 (germline): MDHEN, SYDVKM. The CDR3 covers 15 residues. The CDR3 coding sequence is TGTGCCAGTCATATGGGGGAGGGATACACAGATACGCAGTATTTT. This translates into CASHMGEGYTDTQYF.

The chain employs TRBV28 and TRBJ2-6; possible D gene TRBD2, 7 bases. The CDR3 runs 17 residues. Germline loops: CDR1 MDHEN, CDR2 SYDVKM. V dropped 7 bases and J dropped 2 bases, with 18 bases sitting between them. The CDR3 DNA reads as TGTGCCAGCACCTCGGAGGGGGGGGAAACTGGGGCCAACGTCCTGACTTTC. Protein product: CASTSEGGETGANVLTF.

The rearrangement joins TRBV6-5 to TRBJ2-7; possible D gene TRBD2, 5 bases. Per the germline V gene, CDR1 is MNHEY and CDR2 is SVGAGI. Trimming took off 4 bases at V and 0 bases at J, with 10 bases between the two ends. This CDR3 comprises 14 residues. CDR3 residues: CASSLALSSYEQYF. The CDR3 DNA follows: TGTGCCAGCAGTTTAGCGCTTAGCTCCTACGAGCAGTACTTC.

CDR3 in amino acids: CASTPEDTEAFF. In nucleotides, the CDR3 is TGTGCCAGCACCCCTGAGGACACTGAAGCTTTCTTT. The chain couples TRBV2 to TRBJ1-1; D is unresolved. The CDR3 is 12 residues long. Germline loops: CDR1 SNHLY, CDR2 FYNNEI. The V gene lost 7 bases and the J gene lost 3 bases, with 9 bases spanning the gap.

The rearrangement uses TRBV5-1 and TRBJ2-6, with a tentative D call TRBD2 (7 bases). The CDR3 runs 16 residues. Germline CDR1 SGHRS, CDR2 YFSETQ. V lost 4 bases, J lost 2 bases, and 13 bases lay in between. This CDR3 reads CASSLTGTTGANVLTF. CDR3 nucleotide sequence: TGCGCCAGCAGCCTAACAGGGACTACTGGGGCCAACGTCCTGACTTTC.

The V call is TRBV5-1, the J call TRBJ1-3; D is uncertain. The germline V gene encodes CDR1 SGHRS and CDR2 YFSETQ. The CDR3 is 14 residues long. The V end lost 4 bases, the J end lost 3 bases, and 11 bases lay between the germline ends. CDR3 nucleotide sequence: TGCGCCAGCAGCGTCGCAGGACTTGGAAACACCATATATTTT. Encoded protein: CASSVAGLGNTIYF.

The chain combines TRBV7-9 with TRBJ2-1; D is perhaps TRBD1 (6 bases). The germline gives CDR1 SEHNR, CDR2 FQNEAQ (reference sequence). The CDR3 is made up of 13 amino acids. Between the trimmed V and J ends, which lost 6 bases and 6 bases, there was a span of 12 bases. CDR3 sequence: CASSNRESNEQFF. CDR3 nucleotide sequence: TGTGCCAGCAGTAACAGGGAAAGCAATGAGCAGTTCTTC.

The genes are TRBV5-1 and TRBJ2-5; no clear D gene. The germline V and J ends were trimmed by 4 bases and 5 bases, with 9 bases remaining between them. The CDR3 consists of 12 residues. Germline V lookup: CDR1 SGHRS, CDR2 YFSETQ. CDR3 sequence reads: CASSLRWETQYF. The CDR3 nucleotides are TGCGCCAGCAGCCTTCGGTGGGAGACCCAGTACTTC.

This clone occurred a few times. The chain employs TRBV15 and TRBJ2-3; D perhaps matches TRBD2 (5 bases). Trimming removed 4 bases from V and 4 bases from J, with 12 bases in between. The CDR3 contains 14 residues. Germline CDR1 reads LNHNV; CDR2 reads YYDKDF (reference sequence). CDR3 loop: CATSKLDEADTQYF. The CDR3 coding sequence is TGTGCCACCAGCAAACTAGACGAGGCAGATACGCAGTATTTT.

This clone was observed once. The chain recombines TRBV9 with TRBJ2-1; a weak D match, TRBD1 (5 bases). Trimming took off 0 bases at V and 7 bases at J, with 14 bases between the two ends. The CDR3 contains 15 residues. Germline CDR1 SGDLS, CDR2 YYNGEE. CDR3 region: CASSVGQGLGNEQFF. The DNA for the CDR3 is TGTGCCAGCAGCGTAGGTCAGGGTCTTGGGAATGAGCAGTTCTTC.

The chain couples TRBV10-2 to TRBJ2-2; 13 nucleotides align to TRBD2. CDR3 length: 16 amino acids. Germline-derived CDR1 and CDR2 are WSHSY and SAAADI. The ends lost 6 bases at V and 1 base at J; junction bases unmatched: 2. The CDR3 sequence is CASRGLAGKNTGELFF. In DNA, the CDR3 is TGCGCCAGCAGGGGACTAGCGGGAAAGAACACCGGGGAGCTGTTTTTT.

This clone is a singleton in its sample. The CDR3: CASSYSPRGYGYTF. The CDR3 DNA reads as TGTGCCAGCAGTTACTCGCCCAGGGGCTATGGCTACACCTTC. The J gene is TRBJ1-2, the V gene TRBV6-5; tentatively, D is TRBD1 (6 bases). CDR1 and CDR2 from the germline V gene are MNHEY and SVGAGI. The V gene lost 0 bases and the J gene lost 4 bases, with 9 bases spanning the gap. The CDR3 length is 14 residues.

This clone has a single count. Other DNA sequences from this sample encode an identical CDR3 as well. V usage is TRBV28 and J usage is TRBJ1-2; 8 positions match TRBD1. Germline CDR1 MDHEN, CDR2 SYDVKM. V lost 4 bases to trimming and J lost 2 bases; unmatched junction nucleotides: 3. The CDR3 contains 14 residues. The CDR3 loop reads CASSSGQGNYGYTF. The CDR3 DNA sequence: TGTGCCAGCAGTTCCGGACAGGGAAACTATGGCTACACCTTC.

The chain is built from TRBV28 and TRBJ2-7; 11 nucleotides align to TRBD2. Germline assignment: CDR1 MDHEN and CDR2 SYDVKM. This CDR3 contains 19 residues. J was trimmed by 4 bases and V by 1 base; bases with no gene match: 15. The CDR3 region is CASSLSVLGLAGGGYEQYF. The CDR3 DNA is TGTGCCAGCAGTTTATCGGTCTTGGGTTTAGCGGGAGGGGGGTACGAGCAGTACTTC.

The J gene is TRBJ2-7, the V gene TRBV7-9, with TRBD1 identical over 7 bases. The CDR3 covers 15 residues. The ends lost 3 bases at V and 4 bases at J; junction bases unmatched: 9. Germline-derived CDR1 and CDR2 are SEHNR and FQNEAQ (reference sequence). This CDR3 reads CASSFEGTEEYEQYF. Written as DNA, the CDR3 is TGTGCCAGCAGCTTCGAAGGGACAGAGGAATACGAGCAGTACTTC.

The chain employs TRBV29-1 and TRBJ2-3; tentative D call: TRBD2 (5 bases). Germline CDR1 SQVTM, CDR2 ANQGSEA. V was pared by 4 bases and J by 5 bases, with 16 bases between. CDR3 size: 14 residues. The CDR3 is CSVAALAEIDTQYF. In DNA form, the CDR3 reads TGCAGCGTTGCAGCCCTAGCTGAAATAGATACGCAGTATTTT.